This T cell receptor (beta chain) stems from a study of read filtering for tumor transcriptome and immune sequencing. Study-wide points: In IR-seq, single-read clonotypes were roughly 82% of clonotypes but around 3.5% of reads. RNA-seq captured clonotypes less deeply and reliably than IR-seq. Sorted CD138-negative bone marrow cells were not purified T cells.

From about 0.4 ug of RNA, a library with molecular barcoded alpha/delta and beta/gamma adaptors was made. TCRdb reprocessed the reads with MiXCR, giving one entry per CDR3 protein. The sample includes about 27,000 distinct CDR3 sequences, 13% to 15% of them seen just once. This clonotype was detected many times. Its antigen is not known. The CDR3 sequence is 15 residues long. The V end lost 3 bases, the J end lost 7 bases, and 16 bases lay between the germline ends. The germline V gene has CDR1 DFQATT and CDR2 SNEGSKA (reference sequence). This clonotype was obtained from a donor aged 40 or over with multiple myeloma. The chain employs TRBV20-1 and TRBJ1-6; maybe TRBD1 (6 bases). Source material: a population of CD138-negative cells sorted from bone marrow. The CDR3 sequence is CSARDRGGRNSPLHF. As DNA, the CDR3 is TGCAGTGCTAGGGACAGAGGTGGTCGGAATTCACCCCTCCACTTT.